Presented here are 13 T cell receptor beta chains from one specimen sequenced in a study of blood T cell repertoires in COVID-19. Produced via immunoSEQ multiplex PCR; TCRdb's table is partial and in-frame only. The table shows about 250,000 clones, with around 82% occurring only once. The sequencing sample was made of peripheral blood. The receptors were sampled from a person aged 70 to 85 with COVID-19, enrolled during active disease.

V gene TRBV6-5 combines with J gene TRBJ2-1; 12 nucleotides line up with TRBD2. The trim removed 0 bases at V and 8 bases at J, leaving 5 bases unmatched. Germline V lookup: CDR1 MNHEY, CDR2 SVGAGI. This CDR3 is built from 16 residues. The CDR3 region is CASSYSLLAGGYEQFF. The CDR3 DNA reads TGTGCCAGCAGTTACTCCCTACTAGCGGGAGGCTATGAGCAGTTCTTC.

This clone has more than one count but fewer than ten. The chain recombines TRBV27 with TRBJ2-7; the match to TRBD1 covers 8 bases. Per the germline V gene, CDR1 is MNHEY and CDR2 is SMNVEV (reference sequence). V trimming: 6 bases; J trimming: 7 bases; junction bases outside the gene matches: 8. CDR3 length: 13 amino acids. CDR3 DNA sequence: TGTGCCAGCAGACATCAGGGGGCGGGAGAGCAGTACTTC. Its translation is CASRHQGAGEQYF.

This chain links TRBV7-9 with TRBJ2-1; 7 nucleotides align to TRBD1. J lost 2 bases, V lost 11 bases, and 9 bases had no gene match. The V gene's germline CDR1 is SEHNR and CDR2 FQNEAQ (reference sequence). The CDR3 totals 14 residues. The CDR3 reads CASRDSGTYNEQFF. The CDR3 bases are TGTGCCTCCCGGGACAGTGGGACCTACAATGAGCAGTTCTTC. Supplemented by reference TRBV7-9 and TRBJ2-1, the full variable domain reads DTGVSQNPRHKITKRGQNVTFRCDPISEHNRLYWYRQTLGQGPEFLTYFQNEAQLEKSRLLSDRFSAERPKGSFSTLEIQRTEQGDSAMYLCASRDSGTYNEQFFGPGTRLTVL.

The chain has TRBV5-1 and TRBJ1-4, with D possibly being TRBD1 (5 bases). This CDR3 region has 15 residues. In germline, CDR1 is SGHRS, CDR2 YFSETQ. Trimming took off 0 bases at V and 1 base at J, with 7 bases between the two ends. The CDR3 coding sequence is TGCGCCAGCAGCTTGGCAGGGATAACTAATGAAAAACTGTTTTTT. Its translation: CASSLAGITNEKLFF.

V usage is TRBV28 and J usage is TRBJ1-6; D unclear. Germline CDR1 MDHEN, CDR2 SYDVKM. Trimming took off 6 bases at V and 5 bases at J, with 11 bases between the two ends. CDR3 length: 14 amino acids. CDR3 sequence (DNA): TGTGCCAGCAGCCAAGAGGGAAATAATTCACCCCTCCACTTT. This encodes CASSQEGNNSPLHF. Using reference TRBV28 and TRBJ1-6 for the parts outside the CDR3, the full variable domain is DVKVTQSSRYLVKRTGEKVFLECVQDMDHENMFWYRQDPGLGLRLIYFSYDVKMKEKGDIPEGYSVSREKKERFSLILESASTNQTSMYLCASSQEGNNSPLHFGNGTRLTVT.

The J gene is TRBJ2-3, the V gene TRBV20-1; 7 bases map to TRBD2. J was trimmed by 1 base and V by 3 bases; bases with no gene match: 7. CDR3 size: 15 residues. Looked up from germline, CDR1 is DFQATT and CDR2 is SNEGSKA (reference sequence). CDR3 residues: CSASRPSGGTDTQYF. CDR3 sequence (DNA): TGCAGTGCTAGTAGACCGAGCGGGGGCACAGATACGCAGTATTTT.

This clone was counted once. The gene calls are TRBV7-9 and TRBJ1-5; a weak D match, TRBD1 (5 bases). This CDR3 region has 14 residues. The V end was cut by 4 bases, the J end by 5 bases, with 12 bases between. Germline CDR1 SEHNR, CDR2 FQNEAQ (reference sequence). CDR3: CASSSAGWDQPQHF. The CDR3 DNA reads TGTGCCAGCAGCTCTGCAGGGTGGGATCAGCCCCAGCATTTT.

Note on this clone: Other DNA sequences in this specimen translate into the identical CDR3. The chain has TRBV19 and TRBJ2-3; 9 bases match TRBD1. CDR1 is LNHDA and CDR2 is SQIVND in the germline V gene (reference sequence). V shed 5 bases, J shed 1 base, and the junction held 4 bases outside the gene matches. The CDR3 sequence is 15 residues long. CDR3 nucleotides: TGTGCCAGTAGTCCGAGGACAGGGGGCACAGATACGCAGTATTTT. It is translated as CASSPRTGGTDTQYF.

The V call is TRBV6-2 or TRBV6-3, the J call TRBJ1-2, with D uncertain. This CDR3 spans 13 amino acids. Trimming took off 2 bases at V and 4 bases at J, with 8 bases between the two ends. Per the germline V gene, CDR1 is MNHEY and CDR2 is SVGEGT. CDR3 DNA sequence: TGTGCCAGCAGTTACGAGGGATCCTATGGCTACACCTTC. It codes for CASSYEGSYGYTF.

The genes are TRBV29-1 and TRBJ2-1, with 13 positions matching TRBD2. Trimming at V came to 4 bases and at J to 4 bases, leaving 1 base not matched to a gene. This CDR3 has 14 residues. From germline, CDR1 is SQVTM and CDR2 ANQGSEA. The CDR3 is CSVGTSGGYNEQFF. DNA for the CDR3: TGCAGCGTTGGGACTAGCGGGGGTTACAATGAGCAGTTCTTC.

The rearrangement uses TRBV19 and TRBJ1-5; TRBD1 matches 7 bases. Germline values: CDR1 LNHDA, CDR2 SQIVND (reference sequence). V dropped 9 bases and J dropped 4; count of bases not matched to a gene: 6. The CDR3 length is 13 residues. CDR3 bases: TGTGCCAGCGACAGGGTACAGAATCAGCCCCAGCATTTT. Its protein product is CASDRVQNQPQHF.

Points on this clone: The junction does not match germline at one end; this may be a read error. This chain links TRBV28 with TRBJ2-1; no firm D call. The CDR3 covers 11 residues. CDR1 is MDHEN and CDR2 is SYDVKM in the germline V gene. The CDR3 nucleotides are TGTGCCACCCTCTCCTTCAATGAGCAGTTCTTC. This sequence encodes CATLSFNEQFF.

The CDR3 bases are TGTGCCAGTAGGATCACAGGGGCCCGTGAAGGCTATGGCTACACCTTC. Translating it yields CASRITGAREGYGYTF. The rearrangement uses TRBV19 and TRBJ1-2, with TRBD1 matching 7 bases. Germline loops: CDR1 LNHDA, CDR2 SQIVND (reference sequence). V was clipped by 6 bases and J by 4 bases; unmatched bases: 14. The CDR3 consists of 16 residues.